Below, 8 T cell receptor beta chains from the same sample are listed, as sequenced in a study of blood T cell repertoires in COVID-19. This table comes from immunoSEQ multiplex PCR, and its TCRdb copy is limited to in-frame clones, with some not included. Here the sample spans around 160,000 clones, approximately 84% being singletons. The sequenced material came from peripheral blood. Source of these receptors: a woman aged 80 or over with acute or convalescent COVID-19.

The chain combines TRBV19 with TRBJ1-5; 11 nucleotides agree with TRBD1. The ends lost 3 bases at V and 6 bases at J; junction bases unmatched: 4. The CDR3 totals 15 residues. The germline V gene encodes CDR1 LNHDA and CDR2 SQIVND (reference sequence). The CDR3 loop is CASSIRTGGVQPQHF. The DNA for the CDR3 is TGTGCCAGTAGTATCAGGACAGGGGGCGTTCAGCCCCAGCATTTT.

This sequence joins TRBV2 and TRBJ2-1; TRBD2 matches at 7 bases. J lost 5 bases, V lost 5 bases, and 12 bases had no gene match. Per germline, CDR1 SNHLY and CDR2 FYNNEI. CDR3 size: 16 residues. The CDR3 loop reads CASSQWGGVLDNEQFF. CDR3 DNA sequence: TGTGCCAGCAGTCAGTGGGGGGGGGTTTTGGACAATGAGCAGTTCTTC.

The CDR3 coding sequence is TGTGCCAGCAGCCACCGGGGGGTGACCGGGGAGCTGTTTTTT. This gives the protein CASSHRGVTGELFF. The chain employs TRBV3-1 (or the pseudogene TRBV3-2) and TRBJ2-2; 7 bases line up with TRBD2. The CDR3 is 14 amino acids. Germline trimming cut 3 bases from V and 5 bases from J; bases unmatched to any gene: 3. Germline-derived CDR1 and CDR2 are LGHDT and YNNKEL (reference sequence).

V usage is TRBV5-4 and J usage is TRBJ1-2, with 7 bases that match TRBD1. V was clipped by 5 bases and J by 8 bases; unmatched bases: 9. Germline assignment: CDR1 SGHNT and CDR2 YYREEE (reference sequence). This CDR3 spans 13 amino acids. The CDR3 DNA is TGTGCCAGCAGTTCCGCCGACAGGGTCGGCTACACCTTC. Its translation is CASSSADRVGYTF.

CDR3 region: CASSLREGYSYEQYF. In nucleotides, the CDR3 is TGTGCCAGCAGCTTGAGGGAGGGGTACTCCTACGAGCAGTACTTC. This chain links TRBV3-1 (or the pseudogene TRBV3-2) with TRBJ2-7; 7 nucleotides align to TRBD2. The junction had 7 bases not matched to a gene; V was cut back by 5 bases and J by 0 bases. Germline CDR1 is LGHDT and CDR2 is YNNKEL (reference sequence). The CDR3 runs to 15 residues.

The chain combines TRBV7-6 with TRBJ2-5; D perhaps matches TRBD2 (5 bases). In germline, CDR1 is SGHVS, CDR2 FNYEAQ. The V end lost 5 bases, the J end lost 5 bases, and 12 bases lay between the germline ends. The CDR3 is 13 amino acids. Here the CDR3 reads CASSGPGGETQYF. The CDR3 DNA reads as TGTGCCAGCAGCGGCCCAGGAGGCGAGACCCAGTACTTC.

V and J are TRBV29-1 and TRBJ1-2; 7 bases fit TRBD1. After removal of 6 bases from V and 1 base from J, the junction contained 2 bases not matched to a gene. Germline lookup yields CDR1 SQVTM and CDR2 ANQGSEA. The CDR3 is made up of 12 amino acids. The CDR3, as DNA: TGCAGCGTAGGGACAGTTAACTATGGCTACACCTTC. Its protein product is CSVGTVNYGYTF.

The chain combines TRBV4-1 with TRBJ1-5; 11 nucleotides match TRBD1. V was clipped by 1 base and J by 9 bases; unmatched bases: 14. Germline V gene lookup returns CDR1 MGHRA and CDR2 YSYEKL. The CDR3 extends over 18 amino acids. The CDR3 DNA is TGCGCCAGCAGCCAAGGCGACCTCGGGACAGGGGGAACGTGGCCCCAGCATTTT. Translating it yields CASSQGDLGTGGTWPQHF.